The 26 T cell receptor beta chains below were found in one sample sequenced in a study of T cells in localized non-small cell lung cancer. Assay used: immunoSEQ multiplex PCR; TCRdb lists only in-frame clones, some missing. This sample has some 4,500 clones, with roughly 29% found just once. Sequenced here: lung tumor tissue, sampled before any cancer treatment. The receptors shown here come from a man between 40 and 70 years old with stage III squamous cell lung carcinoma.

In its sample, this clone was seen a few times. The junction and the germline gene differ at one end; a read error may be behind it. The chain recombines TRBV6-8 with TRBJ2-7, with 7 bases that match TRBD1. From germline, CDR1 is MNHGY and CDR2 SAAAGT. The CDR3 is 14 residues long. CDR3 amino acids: CAISPGQPQYEQYF. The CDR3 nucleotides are TGTGCCATCAGTCCGGGACAGCCACAGTACGAGCAGTACTTC.

The CDR3 loop is CASSLDGTTGELFF. DNA of the CDR3: TGTGCCAGTAGTCTGGATGGGACGACCGGGGAGCTGTTTTTT. The chain links TRBV19 to TRBJ2-2; D possibly matches TRBD1 or TRBD2 (5 bases each). Germline CDR1 is LNHDA and CDR2 is SQIVND (reference sequence). The CDR3 extends over 14 amino acids. Trimming pared 5 bases from V and 5 bases from J, leaving 12 bases between.

This CDR3 is CASSQDLGNTIYF. DNA for the CDR3: TGCGCCAGCAGCCAAGATTTGGGAAACACCATATATTTT. The gene calls are TRBV1 and TRBJ1-3. TRBV1 is listed as a pseudogene. The CDR3 length is 13 residues.

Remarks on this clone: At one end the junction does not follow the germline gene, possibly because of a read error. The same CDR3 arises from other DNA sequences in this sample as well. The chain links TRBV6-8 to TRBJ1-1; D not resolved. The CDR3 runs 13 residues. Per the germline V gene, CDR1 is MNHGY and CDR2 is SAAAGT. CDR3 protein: CASSYGPNTEAFF. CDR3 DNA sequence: TGTGCCAGCAGTTACGGCCCGAACACTGAAGCTTTTTTT.

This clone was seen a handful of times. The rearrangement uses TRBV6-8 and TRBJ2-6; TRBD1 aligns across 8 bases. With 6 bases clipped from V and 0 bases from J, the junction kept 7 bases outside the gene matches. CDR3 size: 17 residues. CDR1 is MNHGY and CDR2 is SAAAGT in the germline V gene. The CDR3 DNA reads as TGTGCCAGCAGGGGGACAGGTCGTGGCTCTGGGGCCAACGTCCTGACTTTC. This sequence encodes CASRGTGRGSGANVLTF.

Here the CDR3 reads CASSERDSISYEQYF. The CDR3 bases are TGTGCCAGCAGCGAACGGGACAGCATCTCCTACGAGCAGTACTTC. This chain joins TRBV9 and TRBJ2-7; TRBD1 agrees at 7 bases. CDR1 and CDR2 (germline): SGDLS, YYNGEE. This CDR3 has 15 residues. The J segment lost 0 bases and the V segment lost 3 bases, leaving 6 bases of the junction unmatched.

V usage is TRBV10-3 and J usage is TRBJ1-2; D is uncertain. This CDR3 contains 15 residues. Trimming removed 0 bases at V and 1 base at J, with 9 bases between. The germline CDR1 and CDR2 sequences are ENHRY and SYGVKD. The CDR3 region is CAISESTGVNYGYTF. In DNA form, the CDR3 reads TGTGCCATCAGTGAGTCGACCGGGGTTAACTATGGCTACACCTTC.

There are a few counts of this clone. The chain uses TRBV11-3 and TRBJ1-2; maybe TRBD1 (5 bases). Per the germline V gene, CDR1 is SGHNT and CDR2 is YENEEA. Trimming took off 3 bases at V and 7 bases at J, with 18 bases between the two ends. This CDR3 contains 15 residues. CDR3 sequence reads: CASSLRGTPGRGYTF. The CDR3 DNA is TGTGCCAGCAGCTTGAGAGGGACCCCAGGACGTGGCTACACCTTC.

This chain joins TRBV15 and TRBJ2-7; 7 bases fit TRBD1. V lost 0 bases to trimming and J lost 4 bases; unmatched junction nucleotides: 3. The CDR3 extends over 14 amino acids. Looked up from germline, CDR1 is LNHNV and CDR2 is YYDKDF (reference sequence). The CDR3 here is CATSRDGTAYEQYF. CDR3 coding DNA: TGTGCCACCAGCAGAGACGGGACAGCATACGAGCAGTACTTC.

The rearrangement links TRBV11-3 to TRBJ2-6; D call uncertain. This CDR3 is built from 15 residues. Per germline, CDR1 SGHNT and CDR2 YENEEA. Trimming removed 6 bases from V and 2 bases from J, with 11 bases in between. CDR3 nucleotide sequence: TGTGCCAGCAGTCAGACACTGGCTGGGGCCAACGTCCTGACTTTC. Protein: CASSQTLAGANVLTF.

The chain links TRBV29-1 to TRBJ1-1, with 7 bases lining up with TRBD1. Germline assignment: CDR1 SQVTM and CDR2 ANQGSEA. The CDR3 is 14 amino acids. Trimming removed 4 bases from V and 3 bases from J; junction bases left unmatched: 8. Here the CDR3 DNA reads TGCAGCGTTGCCGCTCCGGACAGGTACACTGAAGCTTTCTTT. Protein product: CSVAAPDRYTEAFF. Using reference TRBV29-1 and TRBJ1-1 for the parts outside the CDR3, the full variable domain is SAVISQKPSRDICQRGTSLTIQCQVDSQVTMMFWYRQQPGQSLTLIATANQGSEATYESGFVIDKFPISRPNLTFSTLTVSNMSPEDSSIYLCSVAAPDRYTEAFFGQGTRLTVV.

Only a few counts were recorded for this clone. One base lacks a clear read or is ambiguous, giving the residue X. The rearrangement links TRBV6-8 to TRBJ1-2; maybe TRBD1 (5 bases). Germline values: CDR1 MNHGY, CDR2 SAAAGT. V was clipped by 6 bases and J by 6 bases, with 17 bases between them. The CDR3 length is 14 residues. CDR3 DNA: TGTGCCAGCAGKGTGGGGGTGGGGGGAGATGGCTACACCTTC. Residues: CASXVGVGGDGYTF.

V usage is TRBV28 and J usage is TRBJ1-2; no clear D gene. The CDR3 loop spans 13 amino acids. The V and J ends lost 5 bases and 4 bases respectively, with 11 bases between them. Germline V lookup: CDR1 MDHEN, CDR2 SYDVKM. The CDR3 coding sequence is TGTGCCAGCAGTAAGGCGGGCATCTATGGCTACACCTTC. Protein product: CASSKAGIYGYTF.

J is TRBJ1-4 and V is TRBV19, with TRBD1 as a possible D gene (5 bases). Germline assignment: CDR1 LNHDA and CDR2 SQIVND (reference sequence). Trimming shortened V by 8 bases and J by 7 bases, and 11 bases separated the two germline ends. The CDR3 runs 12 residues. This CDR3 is CASLAGREKLFF. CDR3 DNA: TGTGCCAGTCTGGCAGGGCGTGAAAAACTGTTTTTT.

The CDR3 spells CAISEPSRDSQRGTQYF. The CDR3 bases that were read are TGTGCCATCAGTGAGCCGAGCCGGGACTCCCAGAGGGGTACGCAGTAT. V is TRBV10-3 and J is TRBJ2-3, with a possible D match to TRBD2 (6 bases). With the read ending 1 residue before the CDR3 end, the germline J gene is used to fill in that end. CDR1 is ENHRY and CDR2 is SYGVKD in the germline V gene. V was pared by 2 bases and J by 8 bases, with 23 bases between. The CDR3 sequence is 17 residues long.

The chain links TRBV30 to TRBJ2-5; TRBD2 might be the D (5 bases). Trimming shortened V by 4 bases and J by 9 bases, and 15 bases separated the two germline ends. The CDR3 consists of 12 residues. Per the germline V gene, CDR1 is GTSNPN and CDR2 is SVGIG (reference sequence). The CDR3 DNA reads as TGTGCCTGGAACGCGGCGGACGGGGCCCAGTACTTC. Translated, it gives CAWNAADGAQYF.

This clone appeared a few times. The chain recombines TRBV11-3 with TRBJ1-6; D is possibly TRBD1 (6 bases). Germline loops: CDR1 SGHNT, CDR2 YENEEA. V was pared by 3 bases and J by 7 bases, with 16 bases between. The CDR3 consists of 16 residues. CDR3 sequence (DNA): TGTGCCAGCAGCTTGCGGGTCGAGGGGACAAATTCACCCCTCCACTTT. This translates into CASSLRVEGTNSPLHF.

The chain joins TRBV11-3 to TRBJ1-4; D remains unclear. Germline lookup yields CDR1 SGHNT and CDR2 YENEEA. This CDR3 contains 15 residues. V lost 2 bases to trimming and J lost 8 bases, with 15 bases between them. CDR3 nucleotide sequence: TGTGCCAGCAGCTTAAGTGGGGTAAATCAGGAAAAACTGTTTTTT. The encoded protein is CASSLSGVNQEKLFF.

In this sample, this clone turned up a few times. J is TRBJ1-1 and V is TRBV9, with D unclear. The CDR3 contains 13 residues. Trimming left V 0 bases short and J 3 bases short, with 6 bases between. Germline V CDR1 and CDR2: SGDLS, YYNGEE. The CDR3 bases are TGTGCCAGCAGCGTAGAACAGTACACTGAAGCTTTCTTT. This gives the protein CASSVEQYTEAFF.

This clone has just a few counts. Here the CDR3 DNA reads TGCGCCAGCAGCTTTTTACTAGACACAGATACGCAGTATTTT. It yields the protein CASSFLLDTDTQYF. The rearrangement links TRBV5-1 to TRBJ2-3; D perhaps matches TRBD2 (5 bases). CDR3 size: 14 residues. V was shortened by 2 bases and J by 2 bases, with 9 bases between the two germline ends. Germline CDR1 and CDR2: SGHRS and YFSETQ.

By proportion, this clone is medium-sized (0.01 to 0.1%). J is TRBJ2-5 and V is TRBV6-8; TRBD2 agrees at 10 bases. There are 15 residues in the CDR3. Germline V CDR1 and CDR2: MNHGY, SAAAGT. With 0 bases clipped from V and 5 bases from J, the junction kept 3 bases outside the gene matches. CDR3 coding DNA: TGTGCCAGCAGTTACTCGGCTAGCGGGGGTGAGACCCAGTACTTC. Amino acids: CASSYSASGGETQYF.

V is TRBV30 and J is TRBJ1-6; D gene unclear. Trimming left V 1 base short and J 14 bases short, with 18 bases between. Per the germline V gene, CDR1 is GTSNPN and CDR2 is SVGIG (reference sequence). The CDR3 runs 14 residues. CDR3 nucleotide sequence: TGTGCCTGGAGTGCCGACCTAGGGAGGCCGGCCCTCCACTTT. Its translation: CAWSADLGRPALHF. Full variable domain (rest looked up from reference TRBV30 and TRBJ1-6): SQTIHQWPATLVQPVGSPLSLECTVEGTSNPNLYWYRQAAGRGLQLLFYSVGIGQISSEVPQNLSASRPQDRQFILSSKKLLLSDSGFYLCAWSADLGRPALHFGNGTRLTVT.

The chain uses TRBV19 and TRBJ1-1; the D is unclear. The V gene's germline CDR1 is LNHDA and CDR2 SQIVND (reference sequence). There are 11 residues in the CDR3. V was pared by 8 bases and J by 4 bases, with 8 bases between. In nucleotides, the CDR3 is TGTGCCAGTCGTGAGAGCACTGAAGCTTTCTTT. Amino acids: CASRESTEAFF.

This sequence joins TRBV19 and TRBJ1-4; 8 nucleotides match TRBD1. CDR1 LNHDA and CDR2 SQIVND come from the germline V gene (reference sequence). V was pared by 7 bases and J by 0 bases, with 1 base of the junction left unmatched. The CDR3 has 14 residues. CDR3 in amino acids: CASKQGATNEKLFF. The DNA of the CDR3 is TGTGCCAGTAAACAGGGGGCAACTAATGAAAAACTGTTTTTT.

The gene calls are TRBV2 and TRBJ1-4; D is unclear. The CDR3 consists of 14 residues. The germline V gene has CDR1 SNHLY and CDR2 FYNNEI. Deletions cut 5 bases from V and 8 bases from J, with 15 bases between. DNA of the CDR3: TGTGCCAGCAGTCCAGCCACGGTGCGGGAAAAACTGTTTTTT. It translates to CASSPATVREKLFF.

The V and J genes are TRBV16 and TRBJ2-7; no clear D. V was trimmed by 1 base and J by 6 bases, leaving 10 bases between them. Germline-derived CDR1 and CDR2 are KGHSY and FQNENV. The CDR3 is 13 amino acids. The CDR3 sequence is CASSQLGRGEQYF. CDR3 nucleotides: TGTGCCAGCAGCCAATTGGGCAGAGGCGAGCAGTACTTC.